These 21 T cell receptor beta chains were sequenced from one sample in a study of control samples from healthy donors and cancer patients. TCRdb's copy holds only in-frame clones and misses some; the assay was immunoSEQ multiplex PCR. The top ten clones hold less than 3.5% of a sample with about 120,000 clones, approximately 90% of them seen once. What was sequenced was blood. All receptors derive from a man aged 35-49 years in good health.

The genes are TRBV12-3 or TRBV12-4 and TRBJ2-4, with 7 positions matching TRBD1. The V gene end was trimmed by 5 bases and the J gene end by 9 bases; junction bases not matched to a gene: 4. This CDR3 contains 12 residues. The chain's CDR3 is CASSPNRGIQYF. The DNA for the CDR3 is TGTGCCAGCAGTCCAAACAGGGGCATTCAGTACTTC.

As to this clone: This sample includes further DNA sequences coding for the same CDR3. The rearrangement uses TRBV3-1 (or the pseudogene TRBV3-2) and TRBJ1-6; tentative D call: TRBD1 (5 bases). Germline V gene sequence: CDR1 LGHDT, CDR2 YNNKEL (reference sequence). Trimming pared 4 bases from V and 10 bases from J, leaving 8 bases between. This CDR3 has 12 residues. CDR3 nucleotides: TGTGCCAGCAGCCGGGGGGACTCACCCCTCCACTTT. This translates into CASSRGDSPLHF.

This chain uses TRBV6-5 with TRBJ1-4; tentative D call: TRBD1 (5 bases). Germline V gene data show CDR1 as MNHEY and CDR2 as SVGAGI. V was trimmed by 6 bases and J by 5 bases, leaving 13 bases between them. There are 14 residues in the CDR3. The CDR3 region is CASRAPWGNEKLFF. DNA for the CDR3: TGTGCCAGCAGAGCCCCCTGGGGGAATGAAAAACTGTTTTTT.

This clone was counted a few times. The V and J genes are TRBV4-3 and TRBJ2-7, with a weak D call TRBD1 (6 bases). This CDR3 spans 16 amino acids. CDR1 is LGHNA and CDR2 is YSLEER in the germline V gene. V shed 0 bases and J shed 5 bases, with 17 bases lying between them. The CDR3 protein is CASSQDPGQGSDEQYF. CDR3 nucleotides: TGCGCCAGCAGCCAAGATCCGGGGCAGGGGTCCGACGAGCAGTACTTC.

The chain recombines TRBV9 with TRBJ1-3; D is possibly TRBD1 (6 bases). With 3 bases removed from V and 0 bases from J, the gap between germline ends came to 13 bases. CDR1 and CDR2 (germline): SGDLS, YYNGEE. The CDR3 extends over 16 amino acids. CDR3 in amino acids: CASSARGLDSGNTIYF. The CDR3 DNA reads as TGTGCCAGCAGCGCCAGGGGCCTAGACTCTGGAAACACCATATATTTT.

The CDR3 sequence: CASSQGQGADYGYTF. DNA for the CDR3: TGCGCCAGCAGCCAAGGACAGGGGGCTGACTATGGCTACACCTTC. The rearrangement uses TRBV4-1 and TRBJ1-2, with TRBD1 matching 10 bases. The CDR3 loop spans 15 amino acids. V shed 1 base and J 3 bases; nucleotides not matched to a gene: 2. Germline assignment: CDR1 MGHRA and CDR2 YSYEKL.

For the CDR3, the DNA is TGTGCCAGCAGCCTCAGCTCTGGGGCCAACGTCCTGACTTTC. It codes for CASSLSSGANVLTF. The rearrangement joins TRBV13 to TRBJ2-6; D gene ambiguous. V was trimmed by 5 bases and J by 0 bases, leaving 5 bases between them. The CDR3 has 14 residues. CDR1 PRHDT and CDR2 FYEKMQ come from the germline V gene (reference sequence).

CDR3 in DNA: TGTGCCAGCATTCCCGGGTGGACTAGCGGGGGGGGGCCCACAGATACGCAGTATTTT. Translating gives CASIPGWTSGGGPTDTQYF. The chain employs TRBV6-4 and TRBJ2-3, with 15 bases aligning to TRBD2. CDR1 is MRHNA and CDR2 is SNTAGT in the germline V gene. The CDR3 has 19 amino acids. Trimming cost V 7 bases and J 2 bases; bases outside gene matches: 13.

CDR3 nucleotide sequence: TGTGCCAGCAGTCGGACAACGGGACTAGCGGGGGGTTCCTCCTACAATGAGCAGTTCTTC. Translation gives CASSRTTGLAGGSSYNEQFF. The rearrangement joins TRBV6-2 or TRBV6-3 to TRBJ2-1; 15 bases are a match to TRBD2. Germline CDR1 MNHEY, CDR2 SVGEGT. The CDR3 is 20 residues long. With 5 bases clipped from V and 0 bases from J, the junction kept 11 bases outside the gene matches.

The genes are TRBV6-4 and TRBJ2-3, with D hard to call. Germline V CDR1 and CDR2: MRHNA, SNTAGT. CDR3 length equals 13 residues. Trimming took 0 bases from V and 4 from J, leaving 5 bases between them. The CDR3 reads CASSDSWADTQYF. The CDR3 nucleotides are TGTGCCAGCAGTGACTCCTGGGCAGATACGCAGTATTTT.

This rearrangement joins TRBV6-2 or TRBV6-3 to TRBJ1-6; a possible D gene is TRBD1 (6 bases). The CDR3 has 18 amino acids. V was pared by 5 bases and J by 1 base, with 18 bases between. Germline V CDR1 and CDR2: MNHEY, SVGEGT. The CDR3 nucleotides read TGTGCCAGCAGTCCCCACCCCGGCAGGGGTTCCTATAATTCACCCCTCCACTTT. Its translation is CASSPHPGRGSYNSPLHF.

V usage is TRBV10-1 and J usage is TRBJ2-3; 7 bases are a match to TRBD2. The CDR3 is 13 amino acids. V gave up 8 bases and J gave up 4 bases; unmatched junction bases: 6. Germline CDR1 WNHNN, CDR2 SYGVQD (reference sequence). The DNA for the CDR3 is TGCGCCAGCTCGAGCGGGGTTGCAGATACGCAGTATTTT. Translated, it gives CASSSGVADTQYF.

The rearrangement links TRBV28 to TRBJ1-1, with no clear D. Germline loops: CDR1 MDHEN, CDR2 SYDVKM. CDR3 length: 12 residues. Trimming left V 4 bases short and J 3 bases short, with 6 bases between. The CDR3 sequence is CASSSGYTEAFF. In nucleotides, the CDR3 is TGTGCCAGCAGTTCGGGGTACACTGAAGCTTTCTTT.

DNA of the CDR3: TGTGCCAGCAGCTTTGGGAACTCTGGGGCCAACGTCCTGACTTTC. Translation gives CASSFGNSGANVLTF. The chain joins TRBV7-3 to TRBJ2-6; no firm D call. V shed 3 bases and J shed 0 bases, with 6 bases lying between them. The CDR3 consists of 15 residues. Germline V gene sequence: CDR1 SGHTA, CDR2 FQGTGA.

J is TRBJ1-1 and V is TRBV28, with a possible D match to TRBD1 (5 bases). Germline V lookup: CDR1 MDHEN, CDR2 SYDVKM. Trimming took off 1 base at V and 2 bases at J, with 14 bases between the two ends. The CDR3 length is 16 residues. The CDR3 here is CASSLSLGLVNTEAFF. The CDR3 DNA sequence: TGTGCCAGCAGTTTATCTCTGGGACTAGTAAACACTGAAGCTTTCTTT.

The V call is TRBV10-3, the J call TRBJ1-5; a possible D gene is TRBD1 (6 bases). Trimming left V 3 bases short and J 7 bases short, with 7 bases between. The CDR3 extends over 12 amino acids. Germline V gene lookup returns CDR1 ENHRY and CDR2 SYGVKD. The CDR3 is CAISDGGQPQHF. In DNA form, the CDR3 reads TGTGCCATCAGTGACGGGGGCCAGCCCCAGCATTTT.

This chain links TRBV10-2 with TRBJ2-7; 10 nucleotides match TRBD2. The CDR3 is 13 residues long. The germline V gene encodes CDR1 WSHSY and CDR2 SAAADI. The junction had 5 bases not matched to a gene; V was cut back by 8 bases and J by 4 bases. This CDR3 is CASAGTSVYEQYF. The CDR3 bases are TGCGCCAGCGCAGGGACTAGCGTGTACGAGCAGTACTTC.

This sequence joins TRBV4-1 and TRBJ2-2; TRBD1 or TRBD2 may be the D gene (5 bases each). V was clipped by 3 bases and J by 1 base, with 15 bases between them. This CDR3 contains 17 residues. In germline, CDR1 is MGHRA, CDR2 YSYEKL. This CDR3 reads CASSQAFTGRNTGELFF. Here the CDR3 DNA reads TGCGCCAGCAGCCAGGCCTTTACGGGACGGAACACCGGGGAGCTGTTTTTT.

The chain has TRBV3-1 (or the pseudogene TRBV3-2) and TRBJ2-7; 11 bases align to TRBD2. The CDR3 is 16 residues long. Germline CDR1 LGHDT, CDR2 YNNKEL (reference sequence). V gave up 5 bases and J gave up 3 bases; unmatched junction bases: 9. The CDR3 region is CASSSLTSGVDYEQYF. The CDR3 DNA follows: TGTGCCAGCAGCTCCTTGACTAGCGGGGTCGACTACGAGCAGTACTTC.

This clone was counted a single time. The CDR3: CASSYSGANVLTF. CDR3 nucleotides: TGTGCCAGCAGTTACTCTGGGGCCAACGTCCTGACTTTC. J is TRBJ2-6 and V is TRBV6-5; D is ambiguous. The CDR3 runs 13 residues. The germline V gene encodes CDR1 MNHEY and CDR2 SVGAGI. V was trimmed by 0 bases and J by 3 bases, leaving 0 bases between them.

This clone was counted a few times. The chain joins TRBV13 to TRBJ1-5; no clear D. Trimming removed 0 bases at V and 7 bases at J, with 4 bases between. Germline V CDR1 and CDR2: PRHDT, FYEKMQ (reference sequence). This CDR3 comprises 12 residues. CDR3 region: CASSLGGQPQHF. CDR3 coding DNA: TGTGCCAGCAGCTTAGGGGGGCAGCCCCAGCATTTT.